This T cell receptor beta chain is from a study of blood T cell repertoires in COVID-19. Study-level information: Acute and convalescent COVID-19 samples came from the United States, Italy and Spain.

The CDR3 covers 15 residues. With 2 bases removed from V and 4 bases from J, the gap between germline ends came to 13 bases. The germline V gene encodes CDR1 SEHNR and CDR2 FQNEAQ (reference sequence). Some clones are missing from TCRdb's copy, which holds only in-frame ones; the method was immunoSEQ multiplex PCR. The sample holds under 200,000 clones; more than 75% are singletons and the top ten take about 6.5%. Either two negative PCRs, clearance, or symptom resolution qualified Cohort 3 donors as recovered. This receptor was taken from a woman aged 45-59 years who had recovered from COVID-19. Sequencing was done on a sample of PBMCs or T cells enriched from blood (not recorded which). V usage is TRBV7-9 and J usage is TRBJ2-3; possible D gene TRBD2, 5 bases. The CDR3 region is CASSLRASQPDTQYF. CDR3 nucleotides: TGTGCCAGCAGCTTAAGGGCTAGCCAGCCAGATACGCAGTATTTT. The variable domain in full, with the rest retrieved from reference TRBV7-9 and TRBJ2-3, is DTGVSQNPRHKITKRGQNVTFRCDPISEHNRLYWYRQTLGQGPEFLTYFQNEAQLEKSRLLSDRFSAERPKGSFSTLEIQRTEQGDSAMYLCASSLRASQPDTQYFGPGTRLTVL.